A single sample is the source of the 21 T cell receptor beta chains below, sequenced in a study of early T cells in non-severe SARS-CoV-2 infection. One entry per CDR3 protein results from TCRdb running MiXCR on the 5' RACE reads. The sample carries approximately 46,000 distinct CDR3 sequences, 23% recorded once. The source material was whole blood, sampled at baseline. The receptors derive from an adult who was a healthcare worker with PCR-confirmed SARS-CoV-2 infection or an uninfected control (not recorded which).

The chain carries TRBV7-9 and TRBJ2-4; 8 bases are a match to TRBD2. Germline V gene data show CDR1 as SEHNR and CDR2 as FQNEAQ (reference sequence). The CDR3 runs 15 residues. The V gene end was trimmed by 1 base and the J gene end by 7 bases; junction bases not matched to a gene: 6. The CDR3 DNA is TGTGCCAGCAGCTTAGTAGATACGGGGGGGAACATTCAGTACTTC. Protein sequence: CASSLVDTGGNIQYF. Full variable domain (outside the CDR3, taken from reference TRBV7-9 and TRBJ2-4): DTGVSQNPRHKITKRGQNVTFRCDPISEHNRLYWYRQTLGQGPEFLTYFQNEAQLEKSRLLSDRFSAERPKGSFSTLEIQRTEQGDSAMYLCASSLVDTGGNIQYFGAGTRLSVL.

The gene calls are TRBV12-3 or TRBV12-4 and TRBJ1-5; maybe TRBD1 (5 bases). The V end was cut by 5 bases, the J end by 7 bases, with 18 bases between. The CDR3 has 15 residues. The CDR3 DNA reads TGTGCCAGCAGTGCCGATGGGGGAGGAGGACAGCCCCAGCATTTT. Translation: CASSADGGGGQPQHF.

This rearrangement joins TRBV9 to TRBJ1-1, with D possibly being TRBD1 (6 bases). Germline V CDR1 and CDR2: SGDLS, YYNGEE. There are 14 residues in the CDR3. V was pared by 6 bases and J by 6 bases, with 18 bases between. The CDR3, as DNA: TGTGCCAGCACCCCCGGGCTAGGGGGGTCTGAAGCTTTCTTT. Translation gives CASTPGLGGSEAFF. Based on the CDR3 plus reference TRBV9 and TRBJ1-1, the full variable domain is DSGVTQTPKHLITATGQRVTLRCSPRSGDLSVYWYQQSLDQGLQFLIQYYNGEERAKGNILERFSAQQFPDLHSELNLSSLELGDSALYFCASTPGLGGSEAFFGQGTRLTVV.

This clonotype was detected only a few times. V and J are TRBV5-1 and TRBJ2-2; D tentatively fits TRBD1 or TRBD2 (5 bases each). Germline-derived CDR1 and CDR2 are SGHRS and YFSETQ. Trimming removed 3 bases from V and 2 bases from J, with 11 bases in between. The CDR3 runs to 15 residues. In DNA form, the CDR3 reads TGCGCCAGCAGCTGGGGGAATCGTAACACCGGGGAGCTGTTTTTT. It specifies CASSWGNRNTGELFF. The whole variable domain, remainder taken from reference TRBV5-1 and TRBJ2-2, is KAGVTQTPRYLIKTRGQQVTLSCSPISGHRSVSWYQQTPGQGLQFLFEYFSETQRNKGNFPGRFSGRQFSNSRSEMNVSTLELGDSALYLCASSWGNRNTGELFFGEGSRLTVL.

This chain uses TRBV6-1 with TRBJ2-7; D is unresolved. Deletions cut 3 bases from V and 3 bases from J, with 9 bases between. The CDR3 sequence is 13 residues long. From germline, CDR1 is MNHNS and CDR2 SASEGT. CDR3 in amino acids: CASSERRHYEQYF. The CDR3 nucleotides are TGTGCCAGCAGTGAGCGTAGGCACTACGAGCAGTACTTC.

In its sample, this clonotype was seen once. The J gene is TRBJ2-7, the V gene TRBV5-1, with TRBD2 matching over 8 bases. The trim removed 2 bases at V and 1 base at J, leaving 2 bases unmatched. CDR1 and CDR2 (germline): SGHRS, YFSETQ. This CDR3 is 14 amino acids long. The CDR3 is CASSLGTSSYEQYF. The CDR3 DNA follows: TGCGCCAGCAGCTTAGGGACTAGTTCCTACGAGCAGTACTTC.

In its sample, this clonotype was seen a few times. The chain is built from TRBV5-5 and TRBJ2-7; D remains ambiguous. The ends were cut back, 4 bases at V and 6 bases at J, with 11 bases in the middle. CDR1 is SGHKS, CDR2 YYEKEE, per germline (reference sequence). The CDR3 loop spans 12 amino acids. The CDR3 region is CASSPTWVEQYF. CDR3 sequence (DNA): TGTGCCAGCAGCCCCACCTGGGTCGAGCAGTACTTC.

The V gene is TRBV5-4, the J gene TRBJ1-3; D uncertain. Looked up from germline, CDR1 is SGHNT and CDR2 is YYREEE (reference sequence). The CDR3 runs to 14 residues. CDR3 amino acids: CAASREISGNTIYF. The CDR3 coding sequence is TGTGCGGCAAGCCGTGAGATTTCTGGAAACACCATATATTTT.

This chain connects TRBV20-1 to TRBJ2-3; D gene unclear. V was pared by 7 bases and J by 1 base, with 21 bases between. The CDR3 has 16 residues. CDR1 DFQATT and CDR2 SNEGSKA come from the germline V gene (reference sequence). The CDR3 sequence: CSVLAGRSAGTDTQYF. CDR3 bases: TGCAGTGTCTTGGCCGGCAGATCGGCTGGCACAGATACGCAGTATTTT.

This clonotype has more than one count but fewer than ten. V is TRBV11-2 and J is TRBJ2-5, with D perhaps TRBD2 (6 bases). V lost 8 bases and J 4 bases, leaving 14 bases between the germline ends. CDR1 is SGHAT, CDR2 FQNNGV, per germline. The CDR3 is 13 amino acids. The CDR3 loop is CASSTRRGETQYF. CDR3 coding DNA: TGTGCCAGCTCCACACGGCGGGGAGAGACCCAGTACTTC.

The rearrangement links TRBV6-1 to TRBJ1-5; D is ambiguous. CDR1 and CDR2 from the germline V gene are MNHNS and SASEGT. V lost 8 bases to trimming and J lost 4 bases, with 9 bases between them. This CDR3 region has 12 residues. The CDR3 is CASGHVNQPQHF. The CDR3 DNA reads TGTGCCAGCGGCCATGTAAATCAGCCCCAGCATTTT.

This chain links TRBV27 with TRBJ2-4, with D unresolved. This CDR3 region has 16 residues. The V end lost 4 bases, the J end lost 1 base, and 14 bases lay between the germline ends. The germline V gene has CDR1 MNHEY and CDR2 SMNVEV (reference sequence). CDR3 loop: CASSSQPVLAKNIQYF. For the CDR3, the DNA is TGTGCCAGCAGTTCCCAACCGGTCTTGGCCAAAAACATTCAGTACTTC.

The sample holds many counts of this clonotype. The chain uses TRBV7-9 and TRBJ1-1; D is undetermined. Germline lookup yields CDR1 SEHNR and CDR2 FQNEAQ (reference sequence). Deletions cut 5 bases from V and 0 bases from J, with 10 bases between. This CDR3 is 14 amino acids long. DNA for the CDR3: TGTGCCAGCAGCGCCGACACCGTGAACACTGAAGCTTTCTTT. This encodes CASSADTVNTEAFF.

The gene calls are TRBV7-8 and TRBJ2-3; unclear D gene. The V end lost 5 bases, the J end lost 3 bases, and 18 bases lay between the germline ends. This CDR3 region has 16 residues. Per the germline V gene, CDR1 is SGHVS and CDR2 is FQNEAQ. For the CDR3, the DNA is TGTGCCAGCAGCGCCCCTCTAGGGTTTGGGACAGATACGCAGTATTTT. Its translation is CASSAPLGFGTDTQYF. Using reference TRBV7-8 and TRBJ2-3 for the parts outside the CDR3, the full variable domain is GAGVSQSPRYKVAKRGQDVALRCDPISGHVSLFWYQQALGQGPEFLTYFQNEAQLDKSGLPSDRFFAERPEGSVSTLKIQRTQQEDSAVYLCASSAPLGFGTDTQYFGPGTRLTVL.

The chain carries TRBV27 and TRBJ2-7; D unresolved. Trimming pared 6 bases from V and 3 bases from J, leaving 15 bases between. Germline assignment: CDR1 MNHEY and CDR2 SMNVEV (reference sequence). The CDR3 loop spans 14 amino acids. CDR3 sequence (DNA): TGTGCCAGCAGGATCCAAGCCGACGACTACGAGCAGTACTTC. Its protein product is CASRIQADDYEQYF.

The chain joins TRBV6-5 to TRBJ2-7, with D unresolved. V was cut by 2 bases and J by 1 base, with 6 bases left in between. Germline V gives CDR1 MNHEY, CDR2 SVGAGI. CDR3 length: 13 amino acids. The CDR3 DNA follows: TGTGCCAGCAGTTACAAGAGGTCCTACGAGCAGTACTTC. Its translation: CASSYKRSYEQYF.

The chain carries TRBV25-1 and TRBJ1-2; a weak D match, TRBD1 (6 bases). Trimming took off 6 bases at V and 7 bases at J, with 12 bases between the two ends. Germline CDR1 MGHDK, CDR2 SYGVNS. The CDR3 extends over 12 amino acids. This CDR3 is CASSPGGFGYTF. CDR3 sequence (DNA): TGTGCCAGCAGCCCCGGGGGCTTTGGCTACACCTTC.

This clonotype has at least ten counts. The V and J genes are TRBV2 and TRBJ1-1, with no clear D. CDR1 is SNHLY and CDR2 is FYNNEI in the germline V gene. Trimming pared 4 bases from V and 5 bases from J, leaving 11 bases between. The CDR3 totals 13 residues. CDR3 coding DNA: TGTGCCAGCAGTGTTTCGGGGAGGACTGAAGCTTTCTTT. Translated, it gives CASSVSGRTEAFF.

At least ten counts were recorded for this clonotype. The chain combines TRBV6-5 with TRBJ1-1, with D possibly matching TRBD1 (5 bases). CDR1 is MNHEY and CDR2 is SVGAGI in the germline V gene. V was cut by 2 bases and J by 2 bases, with 9 bases left in between. This CDR3 is 14 amino acids long. This chain's CDR3 is CASSYGQGNTEAFF. The DNA for the CDR3 is TGTGCCAGCAGTTACGGCCAGGGCAACACTGAAGCTTTCTTT.

This clonotype was seen many times. The chain combines TRBV7-8 with TRBJ2-5; 10 bases align to TRBD2. The V segment lost 0 bases and the J segment 5 bases; nucleotides outside the gene matches: 3. In germline, CDR1 is SGHVS, CDR2 FQNEAQ. CDR3 length equals 15 residues. The CDR3 loop reads CASSLASGGAETQYF. CDR3 in DNA: TGTGCCAGCAGCTTAGCCAGCGGGGGGGCGGAGACCCAGTACTTC.

This clonotype was recorded a few times. The CDR3 DNA reads TGTGCCAGCAGCCCTCAGAGTTTCTACGAGCAGTACTTC. This encodes CASSPQSFYEQYF. This chain uses TRBV7-9 with TRBJ2-7; D is unresolved. This CDR3 is built from 13 residues. Germline-derived CDR1 and CDR2 are SEHNR and FQNEAQ (reference sequence). Deletions cut 5 bases from V and 3 bases from J, with 11 bases between. Full variable domain (remainder filled in from reference TRBV7-9 and TRBJ2-7): DTGVSQNPRHKITKRGQNVTFRCDPISEHNRLYWYRQTLGQGPEFLTYFQNEAQLEKSRLLSDRFSAERPKGSFSTLEIQRTEQGDSAMYLCASSPQSFYEQYFGPGTRLTVT.